These 5 T cell receptor beta chains share one sample of origin, sequenced in a study of T cell responses to AZD1222 COVID-19 vaccine. Clones were sequenced by immunoSEQ multiplex PCR, and TCRdb holds only the in-frame ones, with some missing. The sample comprises 130,000 to 150,000 clones, roughly 88% of which are singletons, and under 7% rests with the top ten. The sequencing here drew on peripheral blood, taken 28 days after the second dose of the MenACWY control vaccine. Receptor source: an adult who received the MenACWY meningococcal vaccine as a control.

The chain joins TRBV10-3 to TRBJ1-1, with D perhaps TRBD1 (6 bases). Trimming stripped 0 bases from V and 4 bases from J, with 12 bases between. CDR3 length: 15 amino acids. Per germline, CDR1 ENHRY and CDR2 SYGVKD. The CDR3 DNA sequence: TGTGCCATCAGTGAGTCGACGAGGACAGTCACTGAAGCTTTCTTT. It translates to CAISESTRTVTEAFF.

J is TRBJ2-3 and V is TRBV9; 8 bases line up with TRBD2. This CDR3 is built from 16 residues. Trimming took 0 bases from V and 1 from J; bases not matched to a gene: 4. Per germline, CDR1 SGDLS and CDR2 YYNGEE. CDR3 nucleotide sequence: TGTGCCAGCAGCGTAGGGGGTAGCGGGGGCACAGATACGCAGTATTTT. Its translation is CASSVGGSGGTDTQYF. The full variable domain, in which reference TRBV9 and TRBJ2-3 provide the parts outside the CDR3, is DSGVTQTPKHLITATGQRVTLRCSPRSGDLSVYWYQQSLDQGLQFLIQYYNGEERAKGNILERFSAQQFPDLHSELNLSSLELGDSALYFCASSVGGSGGTDTQYFGPGTRLTVL.

This rearrangement joins TRBV12-5 to TRBJ2-5, with 10 bases that match TRBD2. J gave up 5 bases and V 2 bases, and 5 bases lay outside the gene matches. The CDR3 covers 15 residues. Germline V CDR1 and CDR2: LGHNT, FRNRAP. The CDR3 spells CASGLTSGAGETQYF. CDR3 coding DNA: TGTGCTAGTGGTTTGACTAGCGGGGCAGGGGAGACCCAGTACTTC.

The J gene is TRBJ2-7, the V gene TRBV2, with 16 bases that match TRBD2. This CDR3 contains 18 residues. From germline, CDR1 is SNHLY and CDR2 FYNNEI. V shed 6 bases, J shed 2 bases, and the junction held 10 bases outside the gene matches. The CDR3 nucleotides are TGTGCCAGCAGAAGGTCGGGGACTAGCGGGAGGGGCACCTACGAGCAGTACTTC. As protein: CASRRSGTSGRGTYEQYF.

The V gene is TRBV6-6, the J gene TRBJ1-1; D gene unclear. Germline CDR1 and CDR2: MNHNY and SVGAGI (reference sequence). The germline V and J ends were trimmed by 0 bases and 10 bases, with 15 bases remaining between them. The CDR3 runs to 14 residues. The CDR3 nucleotides are TGTGCCAGCAGTTACTCGGGCACTCCTCTGCGAGCTTTCTTT. Protein: CASSYSGTPLRAFF.